This T cell receptor (beta chain) was recovered during a study of shared clonotypes between healthy human individuals. This CDR3 contains 15 residues. V shed 3 bases and J shed 4 bases, with 16 bases lying between them. Germline CDR1 SGDLS, CDR2 YYNGEE. Naive CD8 populations comprised CD45RO-negative cells positively selected for CCR7, excluding terminally differentiated effector memory CD45RA+ cells. Some clones are missing from TCRdb's copy, which holds only in-frame ones; the method was immunoSEQ multiplex PCR. This sample yields about 2.1 million clones, of which approximately 94% are seen a single time; about 1.8% belongs to the top ten.

The source material was naive CD8+ T cells from PBMCs. The chain combines TRBV9 with TRBJ2-5; tentative D call: TRBD2 (5 bases). This sequence was found in a man aged 18 to 29 in good health. Some clones in this sample may be carry-over from other donors' samples. The CDR3 here is CASSAEDYYPETQYF. The CDR3 DNA sequence: TGTGCCAGCAGCGCCGAAGACTATTACCCAGAGACCCAGTACTTC.